What follows are 31 T cell receptor beta chains derived from one specimen sequenced in a study of cytomegalovirus exposure and HLA in healthy donors. Only in-frame clones appear in the TCRdb table, and some are missing; sequencing was by immunoSEQ multiplex PCR. The sample holds roughly 58,000 clones, 75% to 95% seen once. Specimen: PBMCs. The receptors stem from a young man in good health and CMV-seronegative.

Concerning this clone: A read error may produce the germline difference seen at one junction end. The chain employs TRBV28 and TRBJ2-7; a possible D gene is TRBD1 (5 bases). CDR3 length equals 15 residues. Germline V gene lookup returns CDR1 MDHEN and CDR2 SYDVKM. The CDR3 coding sequence is TGTGCCAGCAGTCGCCCACAGGAAGGTCCCTATGAGCAGTACTTC. Its translation is CASSRPQEGPYEQYF. Full variable domain (remainder filled in from reference TRBV28 and TRBJ2-7): DVKVTQSSRYLVKRTGEKVFLECVQDMDHENMFWYRQDPGLGLRLIYFSYDVKMKEKGDIPEGYSVSREKKERFSLILESASTNQTSMYLCASSRPQEGPYEQYFGPGTRLTVT.

The chain combines TRBV9 with TRBJ2-5, with 9 bases aligning to TRBD2. The CDR3 is 18 residues long. V gave up 5 bases and J gave up 5 bases; unmatched junction bases: 19. CDR1 is SGDLS and CDR2 is YYNGEE in the germline V gene. The CDR3 DNA reads TGTGCCAGCAGACCTCGGGGTAGCGGGAGTACCGGTAGTGAGACCCAGTACTTC. Protein product: CASRPRGSGSTGSETQYF.

This sequence joins TRBV7-2 and TRBJ1-4; 10 positions match TRBD1. Germline lookup yields CDR1 SGHTA and CDR2 FQGNSA. V shed 4 bases and J 3 bases; nucleotides not matched to a gene: 2. This CDR3 has 15 amino acids. The CDR3 sequence: CASSSTGGSNEKLFF. For the CDR3, the DNA is TGTGCCAGCAGCTCGACAGGGGGCTCTAATGAAAAACTGTTTTTT.

The rearrangement uses TRBV18 and TRBJ2-7; 13 bases match TRBD2. Germline CDR1 reads KGHSH; CDR2 reads LQKENI. The CDR3 loop spans 16 amino acids. V lost 5 bases and J lost 2; bases outside the gene matches: 6. The chain's CDR3 is CASSATSGRPTYEQYF. CDR3 nucleotide sequence: TGTGCCAGCTCAGCGACTAGCGGGAGGCCTACCTACGAGCAGTACTTC.

The rearrangement joins TRBV7-9 to TRBJ2-1; 7 bases match TRBD2. The CDR3 contains 16 residues. Trimming removed 4 bases from V and 7 bases from J; junction bases left unmatched: 13. Germline V CDR1 and CDR2: SEHNR, FQNEAQ (reference sequence). The CDR3 DNA follows: TGTGCCAGCAGCTCGCGGGACGCGGGAGATCAGAATGAGCAGTTCTTC. Translated, it gives CASSSRDAGDQNEQFF. The whole variable domain, filled in from reference TRBV7-9 and TRBJ2-1, reads DTGVSQNPRHKITKRGQNVTFRCDPISEHNRLYWYRQTLGQGPEFLTYFQNEAQLEKSRLLSDRFSAERPKGSFSTLEIQRTEQGDSAMYLCASSSRDAGDQNEQFFGPGTRLTVL.

The chain uses TRBV27 and TRBJ2-2; D perhaps matches TRBD2 (5 bases). The germline V and J ends were trimmed by 6 bases and 0 bases, with 17 bases remaining between them. From germline, CDR1 is MNHEY and CDR2 SMNVEV (reference sequence). The CDR3 covers 17 residues. CDR3 DNA: TGTGCCAGCAGCCCCAAAAGAGCGGAGGCGAACACCGGGGAGCTGTTTTTT. This gives the protein CASSPKRAEANTGELFF.

For the CDR3, the DNA is TGTGCCAGCTCACTTGAGGCTCGATACTACGAGCAGTACTTC. Residues: CASSLEARYYEQYF. V and J are TRBV18 and TRBJ2-7; D ambiguous. There are 14 residues in the CDR3. V lost 4 bases and J 3 bases, leaving 13 bases between the germline ends. Germline CDR1 and CDR2: KGHSH and LQKENI.

V and J are TRBV27 and TRBJ1-1; D possibly corresponds to TRBD1 (5 bases). This CDR3 contains 14 residues. Germline CDR1 reads MNHEY; CDR2 reads SMNVEV (reference sequence). Trimming removed 4 bases at V and 10 bases at J, with 19 bases between. DNA of the CDR3: TGTGCCAGCAGTTGGGTTGGGGGGTTGCAGGGAGCTTTCTTT. Translating gives CASSWVGGLQGAFF.

The chain recombines TRBV28 with TRBJ1-2; D remains unclear. This CDR3 has 13 amino acids. V shed 2 bases and J shed 4 bases, with 8 bases lying between them. From germline, CDR1 is MDHEN and CDR2 SYDVKM. The CDR3 here is CASSLTGVYGYTF. The CDR3 DNA follows: TGTGCCAGCAGTTTAACCGGGGTCTATGGCTACACCTTC.

The genes are TRBV19 and TRBJ2-6; D is ambiguous. The CDR3 is 14 amino acids. Germline V CDR1 and CDR2: LNHDA, SQIVND (reference sequence). V was cut by 3 bases and J by 1 base, with 4 bases left in between. The CDR3 DNA reads TGTGCCAGTAGTATTCAATCTGGGGCCAACGTCCTGACTTTC. Translating gives CASSIQSGANVLTF. The whole variable domain, filled in from reference TRBV19 and TRBJ2-6, reads DGGITQSPKYLFRKEGQNVTLSCEQNLNHDAMYWYRQDPGQGLRLIYYSQIVNDFQKGDIAEGYSVSREKKESFPLTVTSAQKNPTAFYLCASSIQSGANVLTFGAGSRLTVL.

The gene calls are TRBV7-8 and TRBJ2-3; D perhaps matches TRBD1 (6 bases). There are 14 residues in the CDR3. With 5 bases removed from V and 2 bases from J, the gap between germline ends came to 11 bases. Per the germline V gene, CDR1 is SGHVS and CDR2 is FQNEAQ. CDR3: CASSRDTPTDTQYF. The CDR3 coding sequence is TGTGCCAGCAGCCGGGACACACCCACAGATACGCAGTATTTT.

This chain links TRBV4-1 with TRBJ2-3, with TRBD2 matching 9 bases. Germline V CDR1 and CDR2: MGHRA, YSYEKL. The V and J ends lost 1 base and 2 bases, in that order; junction bases with no gene match: 7. The CDR3 is 17 residues long. The CDR3 DNA sequence: TGCGCCAGCAGCCAAGTCCCCCCTAGCGGGATCACAGATACGCAGTATTTT. Protein product: CASSQVPPSGITDTQYF.

The CDR3 DNA reads TGTGCCAGCAGCTCCCCCGGGGTTGATACGCAGTATTTT. Amino acids: CASSSPGVDTQYF. The chain combines TRBV11-2 with TRBJ2-3; TRBD2 is a possible D gene (5 bases). Germline values: CDR1 SGHAT, CDR2 FQNNGV. The CDR3 contains 13 residues. The germline V and J ends were trimmed by 4 bases and 6 bases, with 11 bases remaining between them.

The chain combines TRBV5-1 with TRBJ2-5, with a tentative D call TRBD1 (6 bases). Between the trimmed V and J ends, which lost 4 bases and 4 bases, there was a span of 14 bases. CDR1 SGHRS and CDR2 YFSETQ come from the germline V gene. The length of the CDR3 is 14 residues. The CDR3: CASSQGGTGETQYF. CDR3 bases: TGCGCCAGCAGCCAAGGGGGAACGGGAGAGACCCAGTACTTC.

A word on this clone: Additional DNA sequences in this sample encode the identical CDR3. This chain uses TRBV6-5 with TRBJ2-7; D not certain. This CDR3 is built from 11 residues. Germline lookup yields CDR1 MNHEY and CDR2 SVGAGI. V was cut by 0 bases and J by 7 bases, with 4 bases left in between. The CDR3 nucleotides are TGTGCCAGCAGTTACTCCCGTGAGCAGTACTTC. This gives the protein CASSYSREQYF.

The chain has TRBV27 and TRBJ1-4; possible D gene TRBD1, 5 bases. CDR1 is MNHEY, CDR2 SMNVEV, per germline (reference sequence). This CDR3 contains 13 residues. Trimming shortened V by 2 bases and J by 7 bases, and 8 bases separated the two germline ends. CDR3 in DNA: TGTGCCAGCAGTTTAGGAGGGGCTGAAAAACTGTTTTTT. Translating gives CASSLGGAEKLFF.

The chain recombines TRBV27 with TRBJ1-2; no clear D. Germline lookup yields CDR1 MNHEY and CDR2 SMNVEV (reference sequence). CDR3 length equals 13 residues. V was pared by 2 bases and J by 8 bases, with 12 bases between. The CDR3 protein is CASSLDSLWGYTF. The CDR3 bases are TGTGCCAGCAGTTTAGATAGCCTCTGGGGCTACACCTTC.

The chain combines TRBV28 with TRBJ2-7; D is ambiguous. Trimming cost V 5 bases and J 3 bases, with 8 bases left between them. Per the germline V gene, CDR1 is MDHEN and CDR2 is SYDVKM. The CDR3 length is 12 residues. The CDR3 DNA sequence: TGTGCCAGCAGTCCCCTAGGCTACGAGCAGTACTTC. Protein: CASSPLGYEQYF.

V usage is TRBV7-9 and J usage is TRBJ1-2; D gene uncertain. CDR3 length equals 14 residues. CDR1 is SEHNR and CDR2 is FQNEAQ in the germline V gene (reference sequence). V was pared by 1 base and J by 4 bases, with 10 bases between. The CDR3 loop reads CASSLETERYGYTF. The CDR3 region has the DNA TGTGCCAGCAGCTTAGAAACGGAGCGCTATGGCTACACCTTC.

J is TRBJ1-3 and V is TRBV5-6; 8 nucleotides align to TRBD1. V lost 3 bases to trimming and J lost 4 bases; unmatched junction nucleotides: 3. This CDR3 is built from 14 residues. Germline CDR1 reads SGHDT; CDR2 reads YYEEEE. The CDR3 sequence is CASSWGQDGNTIYF. The CDR3 bases are TGTGCCAGCAGCTGGGGACAGGACGGAAACACCATATATTTT.

The chain links TRBV29-1 to TRBJ1-1; 7 bases match TRBD1. This CDR3 region has 14 residues. J lost 0 bases, V lost 8 bases, and 9 bases had no gene match. Germline CDR1 is SQVTM and CDR2 is ANQGSEA. In nucleotides, the CDR3 is TGCAGCACCCGTCGGACAGGCATGAACACTGAAGCTTTCTTT. It yields the protein CSTRRTGMNTEAFF.

The chain has TRBV27 and TRBJ2-2; no definite D call. The CDR3 spans 14 residues. CDR1 is MNHEY and CDR2 is SMNVEV in the germline V gene (reference sequence). Trimming cost V 5 bases and J 2 bases, with 9 bases left between them. The CDR3, as DNA: TGTGCCAGCAGTGTGGGCAGCAACACCGGGGAGCTGTTTTTT. It translates to CASSVGSNTGELFF.

V gene TRBV25-1 combines with J gene TRBJ1-1; possibly TRBD1 for D (6 bases). This CDR3 is 15 amino acids long. CDR1 is MGHDK, CDR2 SYGVNS, per germline. Trimming removed 3 bases at V and 1 base at J, with 12 bases between. The CDR3 spells CASSDGTSGNTEAFF. Here the CDR3 DNA reads TGTGCCAGCAGTGATGGGACATCAGGGAACACTGAAGCTTTCTTT.

The chain carries TRBV28 and TRBJ1-4; 7 positions match TRBD1. V gave up 6 bases and J gave up 8 bases; unmatched junction bases: 9. The germline V gene has CDR1 MDHEN and CDR2 SYDVKM. This CDR3 is built from 14 residues. The CDR3 DNA reads as TGTGCCAGCAGCACACAGGGGTCCTACGAAAAACTGTTTTTT. It encodes CASSTQGSYEKLFF.

The chain recombines TRBV2 with TRBJ2-7, with 7 bases that match TRBD1. CDR3 size: 15 residues. Trimming removed 1 base from V and 3 bases from J; junction bases left unmatched: 6. Germline V CDR1 and CDR2: SNHLY, FYNNEI. CDR3 amino acids: CASSEEGTAFYEQYF. The CDR3 DNA reads TGTGCCAGCAGTGAAGAGGGGACAGCTTTCTACGAGCAGTACTTC.

The genes are TRBV7-2 and TRBJ1-3, with 7 bases that match TRBD1. This CDR3 region has 15 residues. J lost 4 bases, V lost 2 bases, and 5 bases had no gene match. The germline V gene has CDR1 SGHTA and CDR2 FQGNSA. CDR3: CASSLTGAHGNTIYF. DNA for the CDR3: TGTGCCAGCAGCTTAACAGGGGCGCACGGAAACACCATATATTTT.

CDR3 nucleotides: TGTGCCAGCAGTCCGTCTCCCTTACTAGCGGATACGCAGTATTTT. It yields the protein CASSPSPLLADTQYF. The chain recombines TRBV27 with TRBJ2-3; 7 nucleotides line up with TRBD2. The germline gives CDR1 MNHEY, CDR2 SMNVEV (reference sequence). The junction had 11 bases not matched to a gene; V was cut back by 5 bases and J by 6 bases. The CDR3 has 15 residues.

The chain has TRBV2 and TRBJ2-1; 10 bases are a match to TRBD2. The V gene's germline CDR1 is SNHLY and CDR2 FYNNEI. The V gene end was trimmed by 6 bases and the J gene end by 15 bases; junction bases not matched to a gene: 26. The CDR3 has 18 amino acids. The CDR3 loop reads CASSGTLLAGGPVARPFF. The CDR3 nucleotides read TGTGCCAGCAGCGGGACCCTATTAGCGGGAGGCCCCGTCGCCCGCCCGTTCTTC.

This clone is a singleton in its sample. The rearrangement uses TRBV27 and TRBJ1-2; perhaps TRBD1 as D (5 bases). The CDR3 extends over 13 amino acids. Trimming stripped 6 bases from V and 8 bases from J, with 16 bases between. Germline V gene sequence: CDR1 MNHEY, CDR2 SMNVEV (reference sequence). The CDR3 here is CASRGASGLGYTF. The CDR3, as DNA: TGTGCCAGCAGAGGGGCCTCCGGGTTGGGCTACACCTTC.

The CDR3: CASSPSLGGEKLFF. The CDR3 bases are TGTGCCAGCTCACCCTCGTTAGGGGGTGAAAAACTGTTTTTT. The chain joins TRBV18 to TRBJ1-4, with D possibly TRBD1 on 6 matching bases. The CDR3 sequence is 14 residues long. The V and J ends lost 3 bases and 7 bases respectively, with 12 bases between them. Germline loops: CDR1 KGHSH, CDR2 LQKENI.

The chain employs TRBV6-1 and TRBJ2-2; possibly TRBD2 for D (6 bases). CDR1 and CDR2 (germline): MNHNS, SASEGT. V lost 11 bases and J lost 3, with 16 bases in between. The length of the CDR3 is 14 residues. CDR3: CASRLDYYTGELFF. As DNA, the CDR3 is TGTGCCTCCCGCCTGGACTACTACACCGGGGAGCTGTTTTTT.